This T cell receptor (beta chain) emerged from a study of post-analysis software for immune sequencing data. Turning to the study itself: Disease courses included relapsing-remitting, secondary progressive and progressive-relapsing multiple sclerosis. Study-wide results and caveats: Under F measure analysis, samples from one preparation batch co-clustered strongly. Five or six TRBV segments were more frequent in patients than controls; TRBV5-6, TRBV5-1 and TRBV20-1 belonged to this group. Among multiple sclerosis patients, normalized Chao1 diversity was significantly below that of controls.

Concerning this clonotype: Its antigen is unidentified.

This CDR3 has 13 amino acids. The V gene lost 0 bases and the J gene lost 4 bases, with 9 bases spanning the gap. CDR1 and CDR2 (germline): SQVTM, ANQGSEA. Unique-molecular-identifier-tagged TCR beta cDNA libraries were used. Input of roughly 0.9 to 11 million T cells yielded around 460,000 cDNA molecules. TCRdb re-derived calls from the PCR reads in MiXCR, one entry per CDR3 protein. The profile covers roughly 670,000 distinct CDR3 sequences, with 55% to 60% appearing a single time and approximately 10% taken by the ten largest. This receptor was identified in a girl under 10 years old with multiple sclerosis. The chain couples TRBV29-1 to TRBJ2-5; D perhaps matches TRBD1 (5 bases). The sequenced sample was blood. This chain's CDR3 is CSVEDRRGETQYF. CDR3 nucleotide sequence: TGCAGCGTTGAAGATAGAAGGGGAGAGACCCAGTACTTC.